This T cell receptor beta chain was documented in a study of cytomegalovirus exposure and HLA in healthy donors. Study observations and caveats: Donor immune exposure was known only as CMV serostatus. In a later analysis, a missense DCLRE1C variant was linked to TCR beta V- and J-gene trimming.

PCR primers comprised 60 Vbeta and 13 Jbeta primers. Assay: immunoSEQ multiplex PCR; the TCRdb copy retains only in-frame clones and omits some. The sample shows 150,000 to 200,000 clones, around 69% of them seen only once. CDR1 and CDR2 (germline): SGHKS, YYEKEE (reference sequence). V dropped 1 base and J dropped 1 base, with 12 bases sitting between them. The CDR3 runs 15 residues. This clone was seen more than once but under ten times. Its antigen remains unidentified. The V call is TRBV5-5, the J call TRBJ2-7; TRBD2 is a possible D gene (6 bases). The sample consisted of PBMCs. The clonotype comes from a woman aged 30 to 39 in good health and CMV-seronegative. CDR3 amino acids: CASSLPGVRSYEQYF. The DNA for the CDR3 is TGTGCCAGCAGCTTGCCGGGGGTGCGGTCCTACGAGCAGTACTTC.